The 22 T cell receptor beta chains given below trace back to one sample, sequenced in a study of T cells in Graves' hyperthyroidism and ophthalmopathy. Amplified regions were TCR beta CDR3 sequences from RNA transcripts. HTBI primers were used for first-round RT-PCR of the TCR CDR3. From the multiplex PCR reads, TCRdb called clonotypes with MiXCR, one entry per CDR3 protein. The data show 500,000 to 650,000 distinct CDR3 sequences, about a sixth seen once. Sequencing input: blood. The origin of the receptors is a woman aged 18-29 years with Graves' ophthalmopathy.

This clonotype was seen repeatedly, ten times or more. J is TRBJ2-1 and V is TRBV3-1; D gene ambiguous. This CDR3 region has 13 residues. Germline V gives CDR1 LGHDT, CDR2 YNNKEL (reference sequence). Trimming cost V 1 base and J 6 bases, with 7 bases left between them. The DNA of the CDR3 is TGTGCCAGCAGCCAAGGGCCCAGCAATGAGCAGTTCTTC. This sequence encodes CASSQGPSNEQFF.

The table lists this clonotype with many counts. V and J are TRBV12-3 or TRBV12-4 and TRBJ2-7, with TRBD2 identical over 10 bases. The junction had 8 bases not matched to a gene; V was cut back by 2 bases and J by 4 bases. The CDR3 length is 16 residues. CDR3 region: CASSLTSLAGVYEQYF. The CDR3 coding sequence is TGTGCCAGCAGTTTAACGTCCCTAGCGGGAGTGTACGAGCAGTACTTC.

This clonotype came up many times. This chain links TRBV15 with TRBJ1-5, with D possibly matching TRBD1 (5 bases). The CDR3 is made up of 16 amino acids. Germline loops: CDR1 LNHNV, CDR2 YYDKDF (reference sequence). Trimming shortened V by 3 bases and J by 2 bases, and 14 bases separated the two germline ends. The CDR3 nucleotides read TGTGCCACCAGCAGGGTCGGGGGGATAGGCAATCAGCCCCAGCATTTT. The encoded protein is CATSRVGGIGNQPQHF.

The gene calls are TRBV5-1 and TRBJ2-2, with a possible D match to TRBD1 (6 bases). The CDR3 has 15 residues. Germline V CDR1 and CDR2: SGHRS, YFSETQ. V was cut by 1 base and J by 4 bases, with 11 bases left in between. The CDR3 is CASSLRQDSTGELFF. CDR3 nucleotide sequence: TGCGCCAGCAGCTTGAGACAGGACTCCACCGGGGAGCTGTTTTTT.

This clonotype was seen only a few times. The chain carries TRBV4-3 and TRBJ2-2; a possible D gene is TRBD2 (6 bases). The CDR3 spans 15 residues. From germline, CDR1 is LGHNA and CDR2 YSLEER. The germline V and J ends were trimmed by 0 bases and 9 bases, with 14 bases remaining between them. The CDR3 region has the DNA TGCGCCAGCAGCCAAGACGACAAGGCGGGACGGGAGCTGTTTTTT. Translating gives CASSQDDKAGRELFF.

The genes are TRBV19 and TRBJ2-1; D is possibly TRBD2 (6 bases). This CDR3 has 18 amino acids. From germline, CDR1 is LNHDA and CDR2 SQIVND (reference sequence). The ends were cut back, 1 base at V and 0 bases at J, with 16 bases in the middle. CDR3 in amino acids: CASSIGSLATNSYNEQFF. The CDR3 nucleotides read TGTGCCAGTAGTATAGGGAGTCTAGCGACGAACTCCTACAATGAGCAGTTCTTC.

This clonotype was recorded a few times. This chain connects TRBV14 to TRBJ2-1, with 10 positions matching TRBD2. The CDR3 loop spans 16 amino acids. J gave up 1 base and V 3 bases, and 3 bases lay outside the gene matches. CDR1 is SGHDN, CDR2 FVKESK, per germline. This chain's CDR3 is CASSHLAGVSYNEQFF. In DNA form, the CDR3 reads TGTGCCAGCAGCCACCTAGCGGGAGTTTCCTACAATGAGCAGTTCTTC.

This clonotype appeared many times. The V and J genes are TRBV30 and TRBJ1-4, with a tentative D call TRBD1 (5 bases). Between the trimmed V and J ends, which lost 2 bases and 4 bases, there was a span of 11 bases. Germline CDR1 and CDR2: GTSNPN and SVGIG (reference sequence). The CDR3 runs 14 residues. In DNA, the CDR3 is TGTGCCTGGAGTCCAGGGCTAGATAATGAAAAACTGTTTTTT. This encodes CAWSPGLDNEKLFF.

The table lists this clonotype with many counts. This chain joins TRBV2 and TRBJ1-2, with D perhaps TRBD1 (5 bases). CDR3 size: 11 residues. Trimming left V 7 bases short and J 8 bases short, with 11 bases between. Germline V gene lookup returns CDR1 SNHLY and CDR2 FYNNEI. The CDR3 coding sequence is TGTGCCAGCACTAACGAGGGGGGCTACACCTTC. Protein product: CASTNEGGYTF.

This clonotype has only a few counts. CDR3 loop: CASISAKDRGAFF. The CDR3 coding sequence is TGTGCCAGCATATCGGCAAAAGACAGGGGAGCTTTCTTT. The chain has TRBV6-2 or TRBV6-3 and TRBJ1-1; 8 nucleotides match TRBD1. Germline CDR1 is MNHEY and CDR2 is SVGEGT. With V trimmed by 7 bases and J by 10 bases, 11 bases remained unmatched. The CDR3 has 13 residues.

The table lists this clonotype with many counts. The chain employs TRBV5-1 and TRBJ2-7, with 8 bases aligning to TRBD1. J lost 2 bases, V lost 4 bases, and 8 bases had no gene match. CDR3 length equals 15 residues. Germline V gene sequence: CDR1 SGHRS, CDR2 YFSETQ. In nucleotides, the CDR3 is TGCGCCAGCAGCCCCGGTCCGGGACAGGCCTACGAGCAGTACTTC. Translating it yields CASSPGPGQAYEQYF.

The sample holds a few counts of this clonotype. The V call is TRBV4-1, the J call TRBJ2-5, with TRBD2 identical over 12 bases. Germline V gene sequence: CDR1 MGHRA, CDR2 YSYEKL. The CDR3 totals 15 residues. Trimming took 5 bases from V and 2 from J; bases not matched to a gene: 3. As DNA, the CDR3 is TGCGCCAGCAGCTCTAGCGGGGGGGTACAAGAGACCCAGTACTTC. Translation: CASSSSGGVQETQYF.

This clonotype was detected only a few times. This chain joins TRBV10-3 and TRBJ1-1, with 8 bases identical to TRBD1. Germline V lookup: CDR1 ENHRY, CDR2 SYGVKD. With V trimmed by 3 bases and J by 4 bases, 4 bases remained unmatched. The CDR3 extends over 14 amino acids. CDR3 sequence: CAISENRGITEAFF. Written as DNA, the CDR3 is TGTGCCATCAGTGAAAACAGGGGGATCACTGAAGCTTTCTTT.

This clonotype was picked up many times. The V and J genes are TRBV28 and TRBJ2-2; 11 bases map to TRBD2. This CDR3 comprises 16 residues. J lost 6 bases, V lost 3 bases, and 6 bases had no gene match. Germline V gene sequence: CDR1 MDHEN, CDR2 SYDVKM. In nucleotides, the CDR3 is TGTGCCAGCAGTTTCAGACTAGCGGGAAGGGCCGGGGAGCTGTTTTTT. Translating gives CASSFRLAGRAGELFF.

This clonotype was detected ten times or more. V and J are TRBV28 and TRBJ2-7, with 8 bases aligning to TRBD2. Losses at the gene ends were 5 bases for V and 3 bases for J; bases not matched to a gene: 9. Looked up from germline, CDR1 is MDHEN and CDR2 is SYDVKM. The CDR3 loop spans 15 amino acids. CDR3 in DNA: TGTGCCAGCAGTACCTCCGGGGCGGGGGGCTACGAGCAGTACTTC. The encoded protein is CASSTSGAGGYEQYF.

With regard to this clonotype: The junction departs from germline at one end; a sequencing error may be responsible. The chain joins TRBV12-3 or TRBV12-4 to TRBJ2-4; no clear D. The CDR3 length is 15 residues. The CDR3: CASSLSSGAKNIHYF. The CDR3 region has the DNA TGTGCCAGCAGTCTGTCTAGTGGAGCCAAAAACATTCATTACTTC.

As concerns this clonotype: This may stem from a read error, because a much larger clone lies one nucleotide away. The chain combines TRBV6-2 or TRBV6-3 with TRBJ2-7; a weak D match, TRBD1 (5 bases). The CDR3 length is 15 residues. CDR1 is MNHEY and CDR2 is SVGEGT in the germline V gene. The DNA for the CDR3 is TGTGCCAGCAGCTACGACAGATCCAATGGGTACGGGCAGTACTTC. It translates to CASSYDRSNGYGQYF.

J is TRBJ2-5 and V is TRBV4-2; 7 bases map to TRBD2. V shed 2 bases, J shed 7 bases, and the junction held 4 bases outside the gene matches. The CDR3 consists of 13 residues. The V gene's germline CDR1 is LGHNA and CDR2 YNFKEQ. The CDR3 bases are TGTGCCAGCAGCCAAAATAGGGAGGGGACCCAGTACTTC. Amino acid sequence: CASSQNREGTQYF.

This clonotype came up many times. The rearrangement links TRBV28 to TRBJ1-4; D may be TRBD1 (6 bases). This CDR3 spans 16 amino acids. Trimming took off 1 base at V and 5 bases at J, with 14 bases between the two ends. Looked up from germline, CDR1 is MDHEN and CDR2 is SYDVKM. CDR3 protein: CASSLFAGQRNEKLFF. Here the CDR3 DNA reads TGTGCCAGCAGTTTATTCGCCGGACAGCGAAATGAAAAACTGTTTTTT.

V and J are TRBV6-1 and TRBJ1-6; D unclear. The CDR3 is 16 residues long. Trimming pared 5 bases from V and 0 bases from J, leaving 11 bases between. Germline CDR1 MNHNS, CDR2 SASEGT. As DNA, the CDR3 is TGTGCCAGCAGTCGTCAACAGAGCTCCTATAATTCACCCCTCCACTTT. The encoded protein is CASSRQQSSYNSPLHF.

This clonotype appeared many times. The chain has TRBV19 and TRBJ1-1, with D unclear. The V end lost 3 bases, the J end lost 1 base, and 15 bases lay between the germline ends. The germline V gene has CDR1 LNHDA and CDR2 SQIVND (reference sequence). CDR3 length: 16 amino acids. CDR3: CASSIVVGSANTEAFF. CDR3 nucleotides: TGTGCCAGTAGTATCGTCGTGGGATCGGCGAACACTGAAGCTTTCTTT.

This clonotype has just a few counts. The rearrangement uses TRBV3-1 and TRBJ1-2; the D gene is possibly TRBD1 (6 bases). Germline assignment: CDR1 LGHDT and CDR2 YNNKEL (reference sequence). The germline V and J ends were trimmed by 3 bases and 7 bases, with 18 bases remaining between them. The CDR3 loop spans 15 amino acids. CDR3 DNA: TGTGCCAGCAGCCACCTACAGGGTCCGGCGGGTGGCTACACCTTC. This gives the protein CASSHLQGPAGGYTF. Looking up the rest from reference TRBV3-1 and TRBJ1-2 gives the full variable domain: DTAVSQTPKYLVTQMGNDKSIKCEQNLGHDTMYWYKQDSKKFLKIMFSYNNKELIINETVPNRFSPKSPDKAHLNLHINSLELGDSAVYFCASSHLQGPAGGYTFGSGTRLTVV.